This TCR beta chain was documented in a study of regulatory T cells in long-lasting Graves disease. Study conclusions and caveats: TRBV28, TRBJ1-2 and TRBJ2-5 were segments that persistent disease favored.

This clonotype has ten or more counts. No antigen is known for it. The CDR3 loop spans 15 amino acids. The V end lost 5 bases, the J end lost 2 bases, and 13 bases lay between the germline ends. Time point denoted: newly diagnosed GD, antithyroid drugs for less than 3 months. PBMCs were the source of the RNA used for TCR sequencing. Patients hailed from an endocrinology department in Xi'an, China. iRepertoire HTBI primers and Arm-PCR of CDR3 regions built TCR beta libraries. TCRdb reanalysed the multiplex PCR reads using MiXCR and keeps one entry per CDR3 protein. Of about 220,000 distinct CDR3 sequences in the sample, approximately 19% were seen once. This same sample was also taken into another study, of T cells in Graves' hyperthyroidism and ophthalmopathy. That source reports: The model anticipated ophthalmopathy a median about 6.5 months pre-onset.

The sample in question was peripheral blood mononuclear cells (PBMCs), obtained at new diagnosis, from a patient treated with antithyroid drugs. This clonotype was sampled from a woman aged 30 to 39 with Graves disease. The rearrangement joins TRBV12-3 or TRBV12-4 to TRBJ1-5; perhaps TRBD1 as D (6 bases). CDR3 nucleotide sequence: TGTGCCAGCAGTCCGACAGGATTTGGCAATCAGCCCCAGCATTTT. It translates to CASSPTGFGNQPQHF.